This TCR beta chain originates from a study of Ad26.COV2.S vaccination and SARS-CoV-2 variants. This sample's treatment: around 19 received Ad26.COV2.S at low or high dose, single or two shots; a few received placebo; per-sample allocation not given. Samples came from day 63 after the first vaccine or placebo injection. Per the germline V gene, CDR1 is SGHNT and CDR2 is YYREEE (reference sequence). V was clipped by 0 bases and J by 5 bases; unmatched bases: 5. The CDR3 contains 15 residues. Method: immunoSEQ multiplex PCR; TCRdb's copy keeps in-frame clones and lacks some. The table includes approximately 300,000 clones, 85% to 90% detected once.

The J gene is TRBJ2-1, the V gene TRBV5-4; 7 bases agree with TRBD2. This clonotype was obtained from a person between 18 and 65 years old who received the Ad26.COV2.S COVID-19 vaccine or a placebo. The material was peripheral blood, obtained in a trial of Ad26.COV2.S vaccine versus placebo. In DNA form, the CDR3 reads TGTGCCAGCAGCTTGGCGCGGGGGAGCCACAATGAGCAGTTCTTC. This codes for CASSLARGSHNEQFF. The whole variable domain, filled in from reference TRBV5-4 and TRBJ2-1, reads ETGVTQSPTHLIKTRGQQVTLRCSSQSGHNTVSWYQQALGQGPQFIFQYYREEENGRGNFPPRFSGLQFPNYSSELNVNALELDDSALYLCASSLARGSHNEQFFGPGTRLTVL.